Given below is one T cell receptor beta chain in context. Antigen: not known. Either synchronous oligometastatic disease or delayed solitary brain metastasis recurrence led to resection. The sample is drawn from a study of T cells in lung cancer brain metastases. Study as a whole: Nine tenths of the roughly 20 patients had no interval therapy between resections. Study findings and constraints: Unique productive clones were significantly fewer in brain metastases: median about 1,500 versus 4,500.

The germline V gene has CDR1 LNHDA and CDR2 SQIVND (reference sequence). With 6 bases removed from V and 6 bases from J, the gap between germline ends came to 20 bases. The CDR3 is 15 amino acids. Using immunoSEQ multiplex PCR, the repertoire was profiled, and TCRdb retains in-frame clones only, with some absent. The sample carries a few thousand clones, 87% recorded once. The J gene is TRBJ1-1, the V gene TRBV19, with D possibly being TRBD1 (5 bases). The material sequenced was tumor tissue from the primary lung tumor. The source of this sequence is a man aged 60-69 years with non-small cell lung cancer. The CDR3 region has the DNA TGTGCCAGTAGCCCGCGTGGGGCGCATCATCCTGAAGCTTTCTTT. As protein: CASSPRGAHHPEAFF.